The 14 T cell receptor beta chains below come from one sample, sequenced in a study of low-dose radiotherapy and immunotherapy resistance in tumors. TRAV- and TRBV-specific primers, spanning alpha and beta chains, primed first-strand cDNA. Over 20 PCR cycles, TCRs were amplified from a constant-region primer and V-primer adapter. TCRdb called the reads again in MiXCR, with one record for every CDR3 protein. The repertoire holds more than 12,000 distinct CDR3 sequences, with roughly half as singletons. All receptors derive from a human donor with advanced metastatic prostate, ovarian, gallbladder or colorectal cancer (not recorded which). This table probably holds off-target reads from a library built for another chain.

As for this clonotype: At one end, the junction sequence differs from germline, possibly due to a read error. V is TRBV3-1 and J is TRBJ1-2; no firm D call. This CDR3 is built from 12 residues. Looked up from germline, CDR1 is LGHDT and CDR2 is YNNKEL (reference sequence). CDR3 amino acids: CASSPLNFGYTF. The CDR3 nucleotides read TGTGCCAGCAGCCCCTTAAACTTTGGCTACACCTTC.

The CDR3 nucleotides read TGTGCCAGCAGCCGGTCTGGTGGACTACTCACAGATACGCAGTATTTT. Encoded protein: CASSRSGGLLTDTQYF. The V call is TRBV14, the J call TRBJ2-3; D possibly corresponds to TRBD2 (6 bases). Per germline, CDR1 SGHDN and CDR2 FVKESK. The CDR3 is 16 amino acids. V shed 4 bases and J shed 2 bases, with 16 bases lying between them.

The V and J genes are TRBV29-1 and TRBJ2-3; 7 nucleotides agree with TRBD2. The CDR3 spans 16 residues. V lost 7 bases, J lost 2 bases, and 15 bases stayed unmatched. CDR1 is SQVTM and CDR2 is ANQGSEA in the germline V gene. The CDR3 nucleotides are TGCAGCGCCGATTGGGGGAGGGCCTCCCTCACAGATACGCAGTATTTT. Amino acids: CSADWGRASLTDTQYF.

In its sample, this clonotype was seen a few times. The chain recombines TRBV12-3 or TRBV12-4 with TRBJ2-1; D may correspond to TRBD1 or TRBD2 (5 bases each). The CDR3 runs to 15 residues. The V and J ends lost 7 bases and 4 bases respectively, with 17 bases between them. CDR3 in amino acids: CASTKGREGYNEQFF. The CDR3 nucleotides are TGTGCCAGCACCAAGGGTCGTGAGGGGTACAATGAGCAGTTCTTC.

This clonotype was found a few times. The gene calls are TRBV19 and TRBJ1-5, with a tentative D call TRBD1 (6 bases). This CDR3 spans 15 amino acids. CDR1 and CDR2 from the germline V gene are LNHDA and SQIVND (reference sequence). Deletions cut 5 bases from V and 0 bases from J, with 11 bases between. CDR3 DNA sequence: TGTGCCAGTAGTTTGATAGGGGGTAGCAATCAGCCCCAGCATTTT. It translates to CASSLIGGSNQPQHF.

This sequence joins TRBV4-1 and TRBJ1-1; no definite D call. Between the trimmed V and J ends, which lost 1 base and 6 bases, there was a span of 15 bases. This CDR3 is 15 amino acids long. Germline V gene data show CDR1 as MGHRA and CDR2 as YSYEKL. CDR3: CASSQAHGREAEAFF. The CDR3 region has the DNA TGCGCCAGCAGCCAAGCCCACGGCCGCGAGGCTGAAGCTTTCTTT.

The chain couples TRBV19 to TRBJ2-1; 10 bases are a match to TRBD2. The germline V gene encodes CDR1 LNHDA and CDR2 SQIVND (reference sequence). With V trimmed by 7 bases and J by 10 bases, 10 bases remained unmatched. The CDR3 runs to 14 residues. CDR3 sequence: CASMGLAGVREQFF. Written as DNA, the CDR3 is TGTGCCAGTATGGGGCTAGCGGGAGTAAGGGAGCAGTTCTTC.

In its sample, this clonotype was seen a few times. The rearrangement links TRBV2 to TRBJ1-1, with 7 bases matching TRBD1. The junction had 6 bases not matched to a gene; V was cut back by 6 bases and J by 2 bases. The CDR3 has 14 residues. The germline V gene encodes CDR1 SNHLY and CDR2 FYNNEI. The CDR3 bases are TGTGCCAGCAGCCAGGGACAGCTAAACACTGAAGCTTTCTTT. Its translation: CASSQGQLNTEAFF.

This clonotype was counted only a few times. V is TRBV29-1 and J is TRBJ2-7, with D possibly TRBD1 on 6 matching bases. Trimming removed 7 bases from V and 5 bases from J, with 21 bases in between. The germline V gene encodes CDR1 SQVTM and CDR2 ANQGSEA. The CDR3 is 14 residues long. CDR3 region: CSATYGAGDNEQYF. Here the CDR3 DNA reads TGCAGCGCAACCTATGGGGCAGGGGACAACGAGCAGTACTTC.

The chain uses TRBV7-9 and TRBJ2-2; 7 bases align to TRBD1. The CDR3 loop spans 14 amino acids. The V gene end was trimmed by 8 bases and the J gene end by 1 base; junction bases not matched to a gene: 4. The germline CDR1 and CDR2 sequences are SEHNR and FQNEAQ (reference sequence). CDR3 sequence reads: CASQDRVNTGELFF. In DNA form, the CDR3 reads TGTGCCAGCCAAGACAGGGTGAACACCGGGGAGCTGTTTTTT.

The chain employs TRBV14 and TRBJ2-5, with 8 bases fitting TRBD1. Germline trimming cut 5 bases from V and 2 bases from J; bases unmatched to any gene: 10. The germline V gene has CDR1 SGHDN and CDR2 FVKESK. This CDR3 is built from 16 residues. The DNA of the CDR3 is TGTGCCAGCAGCGCGACCGGGACAGGTAGACAAGAGACCCAGTACTTC. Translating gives CASSATGTGRQETQYF.

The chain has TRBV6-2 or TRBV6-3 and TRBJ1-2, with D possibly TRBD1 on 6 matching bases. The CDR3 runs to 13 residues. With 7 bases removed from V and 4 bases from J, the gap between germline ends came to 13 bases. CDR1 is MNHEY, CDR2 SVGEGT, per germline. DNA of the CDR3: TGTGCCAGCACGGACAGAGAGAGCTATGGCTACACCTTC. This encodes CASTDRESYGYTF.

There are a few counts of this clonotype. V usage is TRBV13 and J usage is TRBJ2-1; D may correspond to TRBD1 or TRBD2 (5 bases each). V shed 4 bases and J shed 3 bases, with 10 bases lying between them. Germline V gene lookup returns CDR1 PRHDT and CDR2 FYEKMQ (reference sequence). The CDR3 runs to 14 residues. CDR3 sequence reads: CASSWGSVYNEQFF. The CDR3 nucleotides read TGTGCCAGCAGCTGGGGGAGCGTCTACAATGAGCAGTTCTTC.

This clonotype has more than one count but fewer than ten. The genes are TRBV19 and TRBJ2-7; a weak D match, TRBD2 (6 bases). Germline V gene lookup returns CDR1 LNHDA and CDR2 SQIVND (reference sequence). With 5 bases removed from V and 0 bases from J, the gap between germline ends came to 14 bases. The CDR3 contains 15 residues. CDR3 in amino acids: CASSSIDGSSYEQYF. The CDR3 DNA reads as TGTGCCAGTAGTTCGATCGACGGGAGCTCCTACGAGCAGTACTTC.